This T cell receptor beta chain appears in the sequencing data of a study of T cells in Graves' hyperthyroidism and ophthalmopathy. Study context: Any treatment followed the collection of peripheral blood at initial diagnosis. General study findings and limits: Separation of ophthalmopathy from stable hyperthyroidism was achieved by a 13 V-J model.

This clonotype was seen many times. Its specificity is unknown. Germline CDR1 DFQATT, CDR2 SNEGSKA (reference sequence). This CDR3 region has 13 residues. V was cut by 5 bases and J by 2 bases, with 12 bases left in between. Regions amplified from RNA transcripts were the TCR beta CDR3 regions. Using the HTBI primer set, a first-round RT-PCR was run on the TCR CDR3. Via MiXCR, TCRdb re-called the multiplex PCR reads, giving one row per CDR3 protein. Of around 300,000 distinct CDR3 sequences in the sample, approximately 14% were seen once. Fresh peripheral blood, 7.5 to 10 ml, was the source of the PBMCs.

The V gene is TRBV20-1, the J gene TRBJ2-5, with D tentatively TRBD2 (5 bases). What was sequenced was blood. This receptor was taken from a woman aged 40-49 years with Graves' ophthalmopathy. The CDR3: CSAARENQETQYF. In nucleotides, the CDR3 is TGCAGTGCTGCGAGGGAGAATCAAGAGACCCAGTACTTC.